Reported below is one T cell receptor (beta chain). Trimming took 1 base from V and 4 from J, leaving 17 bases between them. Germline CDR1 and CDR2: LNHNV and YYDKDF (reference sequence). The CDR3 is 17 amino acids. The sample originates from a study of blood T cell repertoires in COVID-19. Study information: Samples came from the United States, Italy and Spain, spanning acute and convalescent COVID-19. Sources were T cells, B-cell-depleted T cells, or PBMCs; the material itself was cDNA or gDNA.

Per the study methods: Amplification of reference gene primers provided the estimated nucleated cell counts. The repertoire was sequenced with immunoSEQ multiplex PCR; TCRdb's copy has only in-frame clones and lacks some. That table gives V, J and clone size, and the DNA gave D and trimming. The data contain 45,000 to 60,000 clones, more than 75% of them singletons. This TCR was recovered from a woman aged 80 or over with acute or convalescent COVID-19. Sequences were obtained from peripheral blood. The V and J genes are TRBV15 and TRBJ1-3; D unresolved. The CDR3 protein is CATSRAGGNTRGNTIYF. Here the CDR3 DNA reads TGTGCCACCAGCAGAGCAGGAGGAAACACGCGGGGAAACACCATATATTTT.